This section outlines one TCR beta chain sequence together with its context. This entry belongs to a study of T cell responses to AZD1222 COVID-19 vaccine. Generated by immunoSEQ multiplex PCR, the TCRdb table keeps only in-frame clones and is missing some. The sample records 95,000 to 130,000 clones, 90% to 95% being singletons. This CDR3 comprises 14 residues. Trimming took 4 bases from V and 8 from J, leaving 17 bases between them. CDR1 and CDR2 from the germline V gene are LNHDA and SQIVND (reference sequence). The source material was peripheral blood, sampled on day 0 of AZD1222 vaccination. This TCR came from an adult in good health. The chain links TRBV19 to TRBJ1-2, with D uncertain. CDR3 nucleotide sequence: TGTGCCAGTAGTACCCGGGCCCCGCGGAGGGGCTACACCTTC. It codes for CASSTRAPRRGYTF.